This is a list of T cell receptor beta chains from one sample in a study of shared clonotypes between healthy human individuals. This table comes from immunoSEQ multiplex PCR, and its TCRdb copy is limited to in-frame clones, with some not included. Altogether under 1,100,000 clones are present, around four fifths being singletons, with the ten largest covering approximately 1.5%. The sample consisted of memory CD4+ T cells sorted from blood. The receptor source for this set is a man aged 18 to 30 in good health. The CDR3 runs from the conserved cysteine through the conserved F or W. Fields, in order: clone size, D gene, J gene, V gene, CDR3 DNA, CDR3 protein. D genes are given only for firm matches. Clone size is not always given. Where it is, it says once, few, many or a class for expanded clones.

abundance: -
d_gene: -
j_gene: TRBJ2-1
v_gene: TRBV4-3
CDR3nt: TGCGCCAGCAGCCAAGGGGGGAGCCATGAGCAGTTCTTC
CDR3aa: CASSQGGSHEQFF

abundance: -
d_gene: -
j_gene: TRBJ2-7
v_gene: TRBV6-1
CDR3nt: TGTGCCAGCAGTGAGCTGAGCCAGGGAGGTGCGCAGTACTTC
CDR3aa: CASSELSQGGAQYF

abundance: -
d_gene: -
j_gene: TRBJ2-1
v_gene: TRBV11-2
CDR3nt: TGTGCCAGCAGCTTAGATCACTTTAGGGGGCGACTAGGTGAGCAGTTCTTC
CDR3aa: CASSLDHFRGRLGEQFF

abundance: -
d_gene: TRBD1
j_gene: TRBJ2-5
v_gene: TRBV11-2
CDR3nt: TGTGCCAGCAGCGCGACAGGGGGAGTGGAGACCCAGTACTTC
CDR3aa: CASSATGGVETQYF

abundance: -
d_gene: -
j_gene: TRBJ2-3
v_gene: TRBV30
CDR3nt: TGTGCCTGGAGTGCGACAGGTAGCTCGGATACGCAGTATTTT
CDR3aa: CAWSATGSSDTQYF

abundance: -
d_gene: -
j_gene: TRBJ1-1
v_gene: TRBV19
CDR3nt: TGTGCCAGTAGCAGTCAAGGAGCGACTGAAGCTTTCTTT
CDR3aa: CASSSQGATEAFF

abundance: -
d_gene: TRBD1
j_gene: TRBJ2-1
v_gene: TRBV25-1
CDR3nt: TGTGCCAGCAGTAGGGCCGGGACAGGGGGTAATGAGCAGTTCTTC
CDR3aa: CASSRAGTGGNEQFF

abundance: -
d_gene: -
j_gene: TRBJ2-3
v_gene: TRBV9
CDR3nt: TGTGCCAGCAGCGTATCCCAGGGTACGCAGTATTTT
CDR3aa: CASSVSQGTQYF

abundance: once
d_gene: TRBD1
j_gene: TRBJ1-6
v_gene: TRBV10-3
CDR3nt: TGTGCCATCAGTGGGACAGGAGCGGATTCACCCCTCCACTTT
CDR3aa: CAISGTGADSPLHF

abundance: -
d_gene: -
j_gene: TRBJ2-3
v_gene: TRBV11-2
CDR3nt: TGTGCCAGCAGCACCTATGGGGGGCCTACCGATACGCAGTATTTT
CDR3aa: CASSTYGGPTDTQYF

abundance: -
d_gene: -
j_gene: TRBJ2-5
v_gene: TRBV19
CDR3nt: TGTGCCAGTAGTATAAGTTGGCAAGAGACCCAGTACTTC
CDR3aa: CASSISWQETQYF

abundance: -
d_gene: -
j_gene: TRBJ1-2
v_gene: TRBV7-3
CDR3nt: TGTGCCAGCAGCTTAGATGCAAGGGCTCGCCATGGCTACACCTTC
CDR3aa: CASSLDARARHGYTF

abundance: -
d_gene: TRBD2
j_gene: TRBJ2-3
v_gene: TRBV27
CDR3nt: TGTGCCAGCAGTTCGGGACTAGCGGGGGGGCGAGATACGCAGTATTTT
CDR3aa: CASSSGLAGGRDTQYF

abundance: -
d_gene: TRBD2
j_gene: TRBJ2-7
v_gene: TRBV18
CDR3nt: TGTGCCAGCTCACCACTAGCGGGAGGGCCAGAGTCCTACGAGCAGTACTTC
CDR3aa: CASSPLAGGPESYEQYF

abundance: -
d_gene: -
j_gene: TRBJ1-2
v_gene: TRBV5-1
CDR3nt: TGCGCCAGCTCGGAGGGGGGCCTTGGCTACACCTTC
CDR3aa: CASSEGGLGYTF

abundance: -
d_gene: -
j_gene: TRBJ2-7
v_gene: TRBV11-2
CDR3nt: TGTGCCAGCAGCTTAGCACTAGCCAGGCACGAGCAGTACTTC
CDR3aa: CASSLALARHEQYF

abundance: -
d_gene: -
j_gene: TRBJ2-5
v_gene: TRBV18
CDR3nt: TGTGCCAGCTCACCGCGCCGCGAGACCCAGTACTTC
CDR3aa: CASSPRRETQYF

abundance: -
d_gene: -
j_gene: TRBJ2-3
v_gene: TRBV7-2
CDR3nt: TGTGCCAGCGGCAACCACGCAAATACGCAGTATTTT
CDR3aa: CASGNHANTQYF

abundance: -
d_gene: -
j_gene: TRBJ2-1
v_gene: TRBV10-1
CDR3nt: TGCGCCAGCAGTGAGTCTAGCGTTCGCTCCTACAATGAGCAGTTCTTC
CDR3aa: CASSESSVRSYNEQFF

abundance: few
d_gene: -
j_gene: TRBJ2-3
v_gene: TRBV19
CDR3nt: TGTGCCAGTAGTATGACGACAGTTACAGATACGCAGTATTTT
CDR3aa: CASSMTTVTDTQYF

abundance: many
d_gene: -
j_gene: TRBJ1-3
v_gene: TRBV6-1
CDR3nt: TGTGCCAGCAGTGACATAGTGGGGTCTGGAAACACCATATATTTT
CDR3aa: CASSDIVGSGNTIYF

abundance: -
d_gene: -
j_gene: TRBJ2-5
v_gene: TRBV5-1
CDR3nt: TGCGCCAGCAGCTTGGGGCAGGGAGTCGGAGAGACCCAGTACTTC
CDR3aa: CASSLGQGVGETQYF

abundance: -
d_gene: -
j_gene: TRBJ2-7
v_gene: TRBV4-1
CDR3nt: TGCGCCAGCAGCCAAGAGGGGCCTAGCGCCCTCTACGAGCAGTACTTC
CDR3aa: CASSQEGPSALYEQYF

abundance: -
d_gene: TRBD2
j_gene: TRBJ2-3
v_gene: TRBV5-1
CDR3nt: TGCGCCAGCAGCTTGGCAAGCGGGGAGGGAGTTACGCAGTATTTT
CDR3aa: CASSLASGEGVTQYF

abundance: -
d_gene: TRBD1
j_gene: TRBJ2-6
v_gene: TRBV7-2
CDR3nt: TGTGCCAGCAGCTTATCAGGGGGTGGGGCCAACGTCCTGACTTTC
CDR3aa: CASSLSGGGANVLTF

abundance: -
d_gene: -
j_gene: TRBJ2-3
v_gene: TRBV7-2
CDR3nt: TGTGCCAGCAGCTTGGCAAACCTGGGTACGCAGTATTTT
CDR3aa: CASSLANLGTQYF

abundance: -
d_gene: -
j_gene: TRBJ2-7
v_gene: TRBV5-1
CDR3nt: TGCGCCAGCAGCTCGGGCTCTATCTACGAGCAGTACTTC
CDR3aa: CASSSGSIYEQYF

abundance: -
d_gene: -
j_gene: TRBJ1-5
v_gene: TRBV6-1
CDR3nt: TGTGCCAGCAGTGAGGGAGCAGGGCAGCGTCAGCCCCAGCATTTT
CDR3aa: CASSEGAGQRQPQHF

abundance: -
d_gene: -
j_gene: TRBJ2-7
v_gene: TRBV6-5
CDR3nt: TGTGCCAGCAGTTTCCAAACCGGGTCTGCCTTCTACGAGCAGTACTTC
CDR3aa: CASSFQTGSAFYEQYF

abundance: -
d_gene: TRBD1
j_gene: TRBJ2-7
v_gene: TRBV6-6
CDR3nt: TGTGCCAGTTCCCTGAGTGGGACAGGGGGCGAGCAGTACTTC
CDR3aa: CASSLSGTGGEQYF

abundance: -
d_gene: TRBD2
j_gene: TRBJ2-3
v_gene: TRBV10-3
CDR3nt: TGTGCCATCAAAGAGGCGGGAGTGGGCACAGATACGCAGTATTTT
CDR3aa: CAIKEAGVGTDTQYF

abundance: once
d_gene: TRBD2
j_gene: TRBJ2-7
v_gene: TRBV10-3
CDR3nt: TGTGCCATCAGACTAGCGGGAGGAAACGAGCAGTACTTC
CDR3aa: CAIRLAGGNEQYF

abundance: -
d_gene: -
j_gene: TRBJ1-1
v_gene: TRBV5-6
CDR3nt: TGTGCCAGCAGCTTGGCCAGGGCGGCTGAAGCTTTCTTT
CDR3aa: CASSLARAAEAFF

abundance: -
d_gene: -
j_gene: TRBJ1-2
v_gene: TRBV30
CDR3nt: TGTGCCTGGAGTGGAACCTCTTCGGGCTATGGCTACACCTTC
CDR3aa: CAWSGTSSGYGYTF

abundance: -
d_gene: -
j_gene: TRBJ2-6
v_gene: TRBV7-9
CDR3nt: TGTGCCAGCAGCTCCCGACGCGCGGGGGCAGCTGGGGCCAACGTCCTGACTTTC
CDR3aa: CASSSRRAGAAGANVLTF

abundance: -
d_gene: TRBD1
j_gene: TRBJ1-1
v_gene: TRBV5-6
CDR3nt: TGTGCCAGCAGCCCACAGGGGGAGGGTGCTGAAGCTTTCTTT
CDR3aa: CASSPQGEGAEAFF

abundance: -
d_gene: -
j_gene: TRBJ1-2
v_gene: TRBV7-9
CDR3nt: TGTGCCAGCAGCTTAGGAGCCGGGACGCTCTATGGCTACACCTTC
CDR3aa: CASSLGAGTLYGYTF

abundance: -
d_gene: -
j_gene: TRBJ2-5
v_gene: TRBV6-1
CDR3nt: TGTGCCAGCAGTGCTGGGGGCGCAGGGGAGACCCAGTACTTC
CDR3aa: CASSAGGAGETQYF

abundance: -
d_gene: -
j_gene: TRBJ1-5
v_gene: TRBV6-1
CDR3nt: TGTGCCAGCTTGGGAAAGGACAATCAGCCCCAGCATTTT
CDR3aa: CASLGKDNQPQHF

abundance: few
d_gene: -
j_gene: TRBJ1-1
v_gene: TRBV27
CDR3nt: TGTGCCAGCAGTTTAAATCGGAACACTGAAGCTTTCTTT
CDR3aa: CASSLNRNTEAFF

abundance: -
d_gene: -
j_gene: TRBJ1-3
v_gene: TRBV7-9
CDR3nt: TGTGCCAGCAGAGCCGACTCTGGAAACACCATATATTTT
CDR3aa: CASRADSGNTIYF

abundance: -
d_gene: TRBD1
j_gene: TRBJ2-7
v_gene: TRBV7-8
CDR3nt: TGTGCCAGCAGCTTAGGGGACAGGACGACTCGCGAGCAGTACTTC
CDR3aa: CASSLGDRTTREQYF

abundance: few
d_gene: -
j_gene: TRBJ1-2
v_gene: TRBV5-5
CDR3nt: TGTGCCAGCAGCCCGAACCCAGGTGCTAACTATGGCTACACCTTC
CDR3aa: CASSPNPGANYGYTF

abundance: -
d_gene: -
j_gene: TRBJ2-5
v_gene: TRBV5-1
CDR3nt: TGCGCCAGCAGCGGGGGGGAGACCCAGTACTTC
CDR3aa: CASSGGETQYF

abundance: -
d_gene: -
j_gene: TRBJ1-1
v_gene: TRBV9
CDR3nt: TGTGCCAGCAGCCCCCTTGCCCCTGAAGCTTTCTTT
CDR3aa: CASSPLAPEAFF

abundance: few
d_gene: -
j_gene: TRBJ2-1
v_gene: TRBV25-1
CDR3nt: TGTGCCAGCAGTTCAGGGGTAGAGCAGTTCTTC
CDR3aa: CASSSGVEQFF

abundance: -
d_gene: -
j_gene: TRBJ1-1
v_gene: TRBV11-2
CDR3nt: TGTGCCAGCAGCTCTGGGGACACTATGAACACTGAAGCTTTCTTT
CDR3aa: CASSSGDTMNTEAFF

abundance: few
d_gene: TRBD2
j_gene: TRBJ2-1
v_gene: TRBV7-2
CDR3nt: TGTGCCAGCAGCTCTAGCGGGGTTTTGAATGAGCAGTTCTTC
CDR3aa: CASSSSGVLNEQFF

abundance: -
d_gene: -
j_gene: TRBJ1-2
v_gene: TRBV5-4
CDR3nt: TGTGCCAGCAGCCCTACCGGCAGGGATGGCTATGGCTACACCTTC
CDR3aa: CASSPTGRDGYGYTF

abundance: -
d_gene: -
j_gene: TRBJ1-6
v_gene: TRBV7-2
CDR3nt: TGTGCCAGCAGCTTAGGGCAGGGAACAACCTATAATTCACCCCTCCACTTT
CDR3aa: CASSLGQGTTYNSPLHF